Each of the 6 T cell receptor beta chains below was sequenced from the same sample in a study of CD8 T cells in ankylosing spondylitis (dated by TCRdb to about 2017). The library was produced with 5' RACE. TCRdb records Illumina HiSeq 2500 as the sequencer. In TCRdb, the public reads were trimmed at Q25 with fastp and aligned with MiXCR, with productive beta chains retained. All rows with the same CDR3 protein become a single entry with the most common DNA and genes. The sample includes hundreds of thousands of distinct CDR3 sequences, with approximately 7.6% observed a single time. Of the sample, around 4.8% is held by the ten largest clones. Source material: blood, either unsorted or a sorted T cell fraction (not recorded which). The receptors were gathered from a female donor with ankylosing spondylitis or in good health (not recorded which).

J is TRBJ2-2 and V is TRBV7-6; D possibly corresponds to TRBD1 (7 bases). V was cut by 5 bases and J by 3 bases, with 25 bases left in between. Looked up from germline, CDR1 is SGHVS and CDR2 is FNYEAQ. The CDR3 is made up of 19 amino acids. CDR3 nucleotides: TGTGCCAGCAGCCATGAGGAGGGGGCAACTGGCTCCGACACCGGGGAGCTGTTTTTT. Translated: CASSHEEGATGSDTGELFF.

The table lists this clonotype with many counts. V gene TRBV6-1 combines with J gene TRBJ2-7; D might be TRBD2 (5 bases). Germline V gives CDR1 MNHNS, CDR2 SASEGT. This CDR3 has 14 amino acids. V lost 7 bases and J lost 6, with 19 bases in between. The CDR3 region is CASTHERASTEQYF. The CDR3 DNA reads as TGTGCCAGCACCCACGAGAGGGCGTCCACCGAGCAGTACTTC.

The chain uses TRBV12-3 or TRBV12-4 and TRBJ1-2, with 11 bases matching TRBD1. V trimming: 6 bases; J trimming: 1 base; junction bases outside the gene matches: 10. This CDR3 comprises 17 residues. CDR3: CASSFQGQGGLNYGYTF. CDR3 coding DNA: TGTGCCAGCAGCTTTCAGGGACAGGGGGGACTTAACTATGGCTACACCTTC.

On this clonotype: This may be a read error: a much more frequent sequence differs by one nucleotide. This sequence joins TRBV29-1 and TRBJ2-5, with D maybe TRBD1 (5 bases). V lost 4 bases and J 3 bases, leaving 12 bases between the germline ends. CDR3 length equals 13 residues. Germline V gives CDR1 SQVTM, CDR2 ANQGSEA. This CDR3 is CSVAVVGEETQYF. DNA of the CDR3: TGCAGCGTTGCGGTGGTAGGGGAAGAGACCCAGTACTTC.

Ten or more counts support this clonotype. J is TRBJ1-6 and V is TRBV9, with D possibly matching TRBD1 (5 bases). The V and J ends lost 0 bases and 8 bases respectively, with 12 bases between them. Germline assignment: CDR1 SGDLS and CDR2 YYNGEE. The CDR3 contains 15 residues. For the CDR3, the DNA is TGTGCCAGCAGCGTAGGAGTCGGCAGGGATTCACCCCTCCACTTT. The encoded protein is CASSVGVGRDSPLHF.

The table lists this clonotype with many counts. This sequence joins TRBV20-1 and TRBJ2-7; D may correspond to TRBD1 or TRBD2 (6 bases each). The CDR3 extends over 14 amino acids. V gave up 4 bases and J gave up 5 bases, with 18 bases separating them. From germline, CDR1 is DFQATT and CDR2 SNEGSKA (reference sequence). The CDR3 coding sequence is TGCAGTGCTAAGAGCGGAGGGGGGCGCGACGAGCAGTACTTC. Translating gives CSAKSGGGRDEQYF.